The entry below gives a single T cell receptor beta chain sequence along with its context. No antigen is known for it. This specimen belongs to a study of cytomegalovirus exposure and HLA in healthy donors. Primers: 60 Vbeta forward and 13 Jbeta reverse. Per the original methods: Later analysis identified some 80 million unique TCR beta chains, 9 million to 13 million shared. Repertoires were generated with immunoSEQ multiplex PCR, while TCRdb's copy carries only in-frame clones and drops some. V and J calls and clone size are as listed in that table; D and trimming were resolved from the DNA. The table has 70,000 to 85,000 clones, around 70% seen once. V lost 0 bases, J lost 0 bases, and 9 bases lay in between. The CDR3 runs to 16 residues. Germline V gene lookup returns CDR1 MNHNS and CDR2 SASEGT. Study findings and constraints: There was a cluster of highly shared sequence variants that was likely a sequencing artifact.

This sequence originates from a man aged 35-49 years in good health and CMV-seropositive. This chain uses TRBV6-1 with TRBJ2-1; a possible D gene is TRBD1 (5 bases). The sequencing sample was made of PBMCs. The CDR3 bases are TGTGCCAGCAGTGAAGCGGCAGGGTACTCCTACAATGAGCAGTTCTTC. Translating gives CASSEAAGYSYNEQFF.